The entry that follows covers one T cell receptor beta chain sequence. The specificity of this receptor is unknown. No qualities accompany the bases; no much larger clone lies one base away. Collaborating institutions collected whole blood in K2EDTA tubes following their own protocols. For TCRbeta analysis, collaborator samples were shipped as frozen whole blood, as isolated PBMCs, or as DNA extracted from either sample type. There are 15 amino acids in the CDR3, from cysteine to phenylalanine inclusive. Just the 45-base CDR3 DNA is kept, in frame starting at base 1. V and J lose 4 bases and 2 bases, and a span of 13 bases separates them. CDR1 and CDR2 were assigned from the germline V gene as SGHDT and YYEEEE. The data stem from a study of blood T cell repertoires in COVID-19 (dated by TCRdb to about 2020). Describing the broader study: The collaborator samples originated in the United States, Italy and Spain and spanned the acute and convalescent phases of COVID-19. The material from the prospective study consisted of cDNA or gDNA derived from T cells, B-cell-depleted T cells, or PBMCs. Where available, HLA class I and class II types were obtained from metadata supplied by the sample provider rather than from assay-based typing. The samples were drawn from the first 160 participants of the ongoing ImmuneRACE study and from 950 to 1,500 subjects provided by 6 global collaborators. Subjects who had been exposed to COVID-19, were actively infected with it, or had recovered from it provided the deeply sampled blood TCRbeta repertoires that made up the dataset. The sample metadata nearly always contained a de-identified subject ID, COVID-19 status, age in years and sex. The repertoires were made available in a free public database intended to serve as a resource for research on the immune response to SARS-CoV-2.

General findings and caveats noted by the study authors: The amount of clinical and demographic metadata varied by source and participant and was provided uncurated.

The immunoSEQ Assay, a bias-controlled multiplex PCR, was used to amplify TCRbeta CDR3 regions from genomic DNA. As for the original processing: Within the assay, amplification of reference gene primers was used to estimate how many nucleated cells each sample contained. Sequence reads were collapsed and filtered to measure the absolute abundance of every unique TCRbeta CDR3 rearrangement. For each sample, productive Simpson clonality was calculated as the square root of Simpson's diversity index over productive rearrangements. As stored in TCRdb, this immuneACCESS dataset retains in-frame rearrangements with V and J assigned. A fraction of the clones does not appear; measured against another copy, unresolved V genes explain less than half of the discrepancy, and the remainder lacks a known reason. V, J and clone size reflect that table, while D and trimming were determined from the DNA. This sample is represented by around 120,000 clones; 80% to 90% of them were singletons. The top ten hold roughly 30% of the sample.

The chain employs TRBV5-6 and TRBJ1-5, and the D gene may be TRBD1, 6 bases matching. The TCR originated in a woman between 70 and 85 years old with acute or convalescent COVID-19. Sequenced sample: peripheral blood. CDR3 reads: CASSRTQGGNQPQHF. The DNA reads as follows: TGTGCCAGCAGCAGGACACAGGGTGGCAATCAGCCCCAGCATTTT.